The 14 T cell receptor beta chains below were found in one sample sequenced in a study of early T cells in non-severe SARS-CoV-2 infection. TCRdb re-analysed the 5' RACE reads in MiXCR, keeping a single row per CDR3 protein. The table includes 50,000 or so distinct CDR3 sequences, around 14% detected once. The sequenced sample consisted of whole blood. The receptors here all came from an adult who was a healthcare worker with PCR-confirmed SARS-CoV-2 infection or an uninfected control (not recorded which).

This sequence joins TRBV29-1 and TRBJ1-3; D not certain. The V and J ends lost 4 bases and 0 bases respectively, with 10 bases between them. Germline V gives CDR1 SQVTM, CDR2 ANQGSEA. The CDR3 runs to 14 residues. CDR3 protein: CSVGGPSSGNTIYF. CDR3 bases: TGCAGCGTTGGTGGCCCCAGCTCTGGAAACACCATATATTTT.

CDR3 region: CSVRTLDRTEAFF. The CDR3 DNA reads TGCAGCGTTCGGACACTAGATAGGACTGAAGCTTTCTTT. This rearrangement joins TRBV29-1 to TRBJ1-1; D might be TRBD1 (5 bases). V was shortened by 5 bases and J by 5 bases, with 15 bases between the two germline ends. CDR3 length: 13 residues. CDR1 is SQVTM, CDR2 ANQGSEA, per germline.

This clonotype was counted ten times or more. The CDR3: CASSPGDSLFYGYTF. CDR3 nucleotide sequence: TGTGCCAGCAGCCCTGGGGACAGCTTATTCTATGGCTACACCTTC. The chain uses TRBV7-9 and TRBJ1-2, with TRBD1 matching over 7 bases. This CDR3 has 15 residues. Germline CDR1 and CDR2: SEHNR and FQNEAQ (reference sequence). Losses at the gene ends were 5 bases for V and 4 bases for J; bases not matched to a gene: 10.

In this sample, this clonotype turned up many times. The V gene is TRBV20-1, the J gene TRBJ1-2; tentatively, D is TRBD1 (6 bases). The V gene lost 3 bases and the J gene lost 5 bases, with 13 bases spanning the gap. This CDR3 is built from 13 residues. CDR1 and CDR2 from the germline V gene are DFQATT and SNEGSKA (reference sequence). CDR3 sequence: CSASLSGVYGYTF. The CDR3 region has the DNA TGCAGTGCTAGTCTGTCAGGGGTTTATGGCTACACCTTC.

The J gene is TRBJ1-1, the V gene TRBV6-1; 8 bases fit TRBD1. Looked up from germline, CDR1 is MNHNS and CDR2 is SASEGT. The CDR3 is made up of 13 amino acids. With 7 bases clipped from V and 5 bases from J, the junction kept 6 bases outside the gene matches. This CDR3 reads CASTTGERTEAFF. The CDR3 nucleotides are TGTGCCAGCACGACAGGGGAAAGGACTGAAGCTTTCTTT.

This clonotype came up a few times. J is TRBJ1-1 and V is TRBV28; possibly TRBD1 for D (5 bases). Germline values: CDR1 MDHEN, CDR2 SYDVKM. Trimming pared 5 bases from V and 5 bases from J, leaving 21 bases between. The CDR3 has 16 residues. Here the CDR3 DNA reads TGTGCCAGCAGTGTAGGATCAGGGTGGCGGGGAACTGAAGCTTTCTTT. Encoded protein: CASSVGSGWRGTEAFF.

This clonotype has just a few counts. The chain is built from TRBV20-1 and TRBJ2-1; 9 bases are shared with TRBD2. This CDR3 comprises 16 residues. The J segment lost 0 bases and the V segment lost 3 bases, leaving 6 bases of the junction unmatched. CDR1 is DFQATT, CDR2 SNEGSKA, per germline (reference sequence). The DNA for the CDR3 is TGCAGTGCTAGCGGCAGCGGGGGGACCTCCTACAATGAGCAGTTCTTC. The encoded protein is CSASGSGGTSYNEQFF.

This clonotype showed up just a few times. The rearrangement uses TRBV7-2 and TRBJ2-5; no reliable D call. This CDR3 contains 12 residues. Germline V CDR1 and CDR2: SGHTA, FQGNSA. The V gene lost 1 base and the J gene lost 5 bases, with 5 bases spanning the gap. DNA of the CDR3: TGTGCCAGCAGCTTAGTCGGGGAGACCCAGTACTTC. It is translated as CASSLVGETQYF.

The V and J genes are TRBV18 and TRBJ1-6; 7 bases are shared with TRBD1. The CDR3 sequence is 15 residues long. V dropped 5 bases and J dropped 1; count of bases not matched to a gene: 2. The germline CDR1 and CDR2 sequences are KGHSH and LQKENI. CDR3 loop: CASSIQGSYNSPLHF. Written as DNA, the CDR3 is TGTGCCAGCTCAATACAGGGGTCCTATAATTCACCCCTCCACTTT.

This rearrangement joins TRBV18 to TRBJ2-3; D is perhaps TRBD2 (6 bases). CDR3 length equals 16 residues. Trimming cost V 2 bases and J 6 bases, with 18 bases left between them. Germline loops: CDR1 KGHSH, CDR2 LQKENI. Written as DNA, the CDR3 is TGTGCCAGCTCACCATCCATGGAGGGAACAAGCGATACGCAGTATTTT. This gives the protein CASSPSMEGTSDTQYF.

This clonotype was detected only a few times. This chain links TRBV29-1 with TRBJ1-1, with 8 nucleotides matching TRBD1. The CDR3 totals 11 residues. Germline-derived CDR1 and CDR2 are SQVTM and ANQGSEA. V was pared by 6 bases and J by 9 bases, with 6 bases of the junction left unmatched. The CDR3 DNA reads as TGCAGCGTCGGACAGGGCAGAAAAGCTTTCTTT. It yields the protein CSVGQGRKAFF. The full variable domain, completed using reference TRBV29-1 and TRBJ1-1, is SAVISQKPSRDICQRGTSLTIQCQVDSQVTMMFWYRQQPGQSLTLIATANQGSEATYESGFVIDKFPISRPNLTFSTLTVSNMSPEDSSIYLCSVGQGRKAFFGQGTRLTVV.

The chain recombines TRBV7-9 with TRBJ2-7, with TRBD1 as a possible D gene (6 bases). CDR1 is SEHNR, CDR2 FQNEAQ, per germline (reference sequence). The ends were cut back, 1 base at V and 3 bases at J, with 16 bases in the middle. The CDR3 spans 16 residues. CDR3 in amino acids: CASSLGQGSSLYEQYF. DNA for the CDR3: TGTGCCAGCAGCTTAGGGCAGGGGAGTTCACTCTACGAGCAGTACTTC.

This clonotype was seen many times. This chain links TRBV29-1 with TRBJ2-2, with D maybe TRBD2 (5 bases). Trimming removed 0 bases from V and 6 bases from J, with 8 bases in between. This CDR3 has 13 residues. The germline gives CDR1 SQVTM, CDR2 ANQGSEA. The CDR3 reads CSVEDRGSGELFF. In DNA, the CDR3 is TGCAGCGTTGAAGATCGGGGTTCCGGGGAGCTGTTTTTT.

At least ten counts were recorded for this clonotype. The rearrangement joins TRBV28 to TRBJ2-3; TRBD2 aligns across 12 bases. CDR1 is MDHEN and CDR2 is SYDVKM in the germline V gene. This CDR3 spans 16 amino acids. Trimming cost V 5 bases and J 6 bases; bases outside gene matches: 9. CDR3 coding DNA: TGTGCCAGCAGTACTCGGACTAGCGGGAAGTCTGATACGCAGTATTTT. Its translation is CASSTRTSGKSDTQYF. Combining the CDR3 with reference TRBV28 and TRBJ2-3 gives the whole variable domain DVKVTQSSRYLVKRTGEKVFLECVQDMDHENMFWYRQDPGLGLRLIYFSYDVKMKEKGDIPEGYSVSREKKERFSLILESASTNQTSMYLCASSTRTSGKSDTQYFGPGTRLTVL.